One sample yielded the 28 T cell receptor beta chains listed below, sequenced in a study of OX40 agonist ivuxolimab in advanced cancers. This table comes from immunoSEQ multiplex PCR, and its TCRdb copy is limited to in-frame clones, with some not included. The sample includes tens of thousands of clones, around 86% of them seen just once. Sequenced material: CD4+ or CD8+ T cells sorted from blood, taken in a trial of the OX40 agonist ivuxolimab. Source of these receptors: an adult with an advanced solid tumor such as melanoma, head and neck, liver or kidney cancer.

The chain has TRBV15 and TRBJ1-3; tentatively, D is TRBD1 (6 bases). CDR1 is LNHNV and CDR2 is YYDKDF in the germline V gene (reference sequence). This CDR3 region has 14 residues. The V end lost 0 bases, the J end lost 8 bases, and 11 bases lay between the germline ends. DNA for the CDR3: TGTGCCACCAGCAGAGACCAGGGGATGCACACCATATATTTT. This gives the protein CATSRDQGMHTIYF.

The chain links TRBV6-5 to TRBJ2-3; D uncertain. Trimming removed 0 bases from V and 5 bases from J, with 6 bases in between. This CDR3 spans 13 amino acids. Germline values: CDR1 MNHEY, CDR2 SVGAGI. For the CDR3, the DNA is TGTGCCAGCAGTTACTCGTTTGGAGATACGCAGTATTTT. Protein: CASSYSFGDTQYF.

V usage is TRBV5-4 and J usage is TRBJ2-1, with D uncertain. The CDR3 consists of 12 residues. Trimming left V 6 bases short and J 3 bases short, with 7 bases between. Per germline, CDR1 SGHNT and CDR2 YYREEE (reference sequence). In DNA form, the CDR3 reads TGTGCCAGCACCCAGGACTACAATGAGCAGTTCTTC. Its protein is CASTQDYNEQFF.

This clone has just one count. The chain recombines TRBV19 with TRBJ1-1, with D possibly TRBD1 on 5 matching bases. The germline V gene has CDR1 LNHDA and CDR2 SQIVND (reference sequence). Trimming took 6 bases from V and 1 from J, leaving 12 bases between them. CDR3 length: 14 amino acids. CDR3 coding DNA: TGTGCCAGTAGGATTCGGGGGGGGAACACTGAAGCTTTCTTT. Translating it yields CASRIRGGNTEAFF. Drawing the rest from reference TRBV19 and TRBJ1-1, the complete variable domain is DGGITQSPKYLFRKEGQNVTLSCEQNLNHDAMYWYRQDPGQGLRLIYYSQIVNDFQKGDIAEGYSVSREKKESFPLTVTSAQKNPTAFYLCASRIRGGNTEAFFGQGTRLTVV.

V usage is TRBV19 and J usage is TRBJ1-5; D is possibly TRBD1 (5 bases). The CDR3 length is 17 residues. V was pared by 3 bases and J by 6 bases, with 21 bases between. Germline CDR1 is LNHDA and CDR2 is SQIVND (reference sequence). CDR3 region: CASSIVGAGVGIQPQHF. The DNA of the CDR3 is TGTGCCAGTAGTATTGTTGGGGCAGGCGTTGGGATTCAGCCCCAGCATTTT.

The chain couples TRBV9 to TRBJ1-5; no firm D call. Trimming removed 3 bases from V and 5 bases from J, with 12 bases in between. From germline, CDR1 is SGDLS and CDR2 YYNGEE. The CDR3 length is 14 residues. The chain's CDR3 is CASSAPYADQPQHF. The CDR3 nucleotides read TGTGCCAGCAGCGCCCCATACGCGGATCAGCCCCAGCATTTT.

The J gene is TRBJ1-1, the V gene TRBV7-2, with D tentatively TRBD1 (5 bases). The V end was cut by 4 bases, the J end by 7 bases, with 13 bases between. Germline lookup yields CDR1 SGHTA and CDR2 FQGNSA. The CDR3 is made up of 13 amino acids. The CDR3 spells CASSSGRGDEAFF. The CDR3 DNA sequence: TGTGCCAGCAGCTCTGGGCGGGGGGATGAAGCTTTCTTT. Together with reference TRBV7-2 and TRBJ1-1, the CDR3 gives the full variable domain: GAGVSQSPSNKVTEKGKDVELRCDPISGHTALYWYRQSLGQGLEFLIYFQGNSAPDKSGLPSDRFSAERTGGSVSTLTIQRTQQEDSAVYLCASSSGRGDEAFFGQGTRLTVV.

This chain links TRBV11-2 with TRBJ2-7; 10 bases are a match to TRBD1. Trimming removed 4 bases from V and 7 bases from J; junction bases left unmatched: 10. From germline, CDR1 is SGHAT and CDR2 FQNNGV. The CDR3 has 15 residues. CDR3 in amino acids: CASSSWGGQGIEQYF. The DNA of the CDR3 is TGTGCCAGCAGCTCCTGGGGGGGACAGGGGATAGAGCAGTACTTC.

V gene TRBV27 combines with J gene TRBJ1-1, with D hard to call. The CDR3 spans 14 residues. Trimming removed 2 bases at V and 4 bases at J, with 11 bases between. Germline V gene lookup returns CDR1 MNHEY and CDR2 SMNVEV (reference sequence). CDR3 sequence (DNA): TGTGCCAGCAGTTTAGCGCTATTTGGCACTGAAGCTTTCTTT. This codes for CASSLALFGTEAFF.

The V call is TRBV7-9, the J call TRBJ1-2; D remains unclear. The length of the CDR3 is 15 residues. Germline lookup yields CDR1 SEHNR and CDR2 FQNEAQ (reference sequence). V was pared by 0 bases and J by 6 bases, with 14 bases between. The DNA of the CDR3 is TGTGCCAGCAGCTTAGCGATACCTGGGTCTGATGGCTACACCTTC. Protein sequence: CASSLAIPGSDGYTF.

The chain is built from TRBV7-9 and TRBJ1-2; a weak D match, TRBD1 (5 bases). Trimming took 0 bases from V and 1 from J, leaving 6 bases between them. Germline loops: CDR1 SEHNR, CDR2 FQNEAQ (reference sequence). The CDR3 is 14 residues long. In DNA form, the CDR3 reads TGTGCCAGCAGCTTAGCCGACAGTAACTATGGCTACACCTTC. Its translation is CASSLADSNYGYTF.

The rearrangement uses TRBV19 and TRBJ1-2; D perhaps matches TRBD1 (6 bases). V lost 5 bases and J 8 bases, leaving 15 bases between the germline ends. Germline V lookup: CDR1 LNHDA, CDR2 SQIVND (reference sequence). The CDR3 runs to 13 residues. CDR3 bases: TGTGCCAGTAGTGGGGGCCCCATGAGCGGCTACACCTTC. This encodes CASSGGPMSGYTF.

The rearrangement joins TRBV11-2 to TRBJ2-7; no reliable D call. Trimming left V 0 bases short and J 10 bases short, with 10 bases between. From germline, CDR1 is SGHAT and CDR2 FQNNGV. The CDR3 totals 12 residues. DNA of the CDR3: TGTGCCAGCAGCTTAGACTCACTCGGCCAGTACTTC. Its protein is CASSLDSLGQYF.

J is TRBJ1-5 and V is TRBV4-2, with D hard to call. Trimming took 1 base from V and 2 from J, leaving 9 bases between them. The CDR3 extends over 15 amino acids. From germline, CDR1 is LGHNA and CDR2 YNFKEQ. In DNA, the CDR3 is TGTGCCAGCAGCCAAGTTTCAACCGGCAATCAGCCCCAGCATTTT. Protein product: CASSQVSTGNQPQHF.

The chain combines TRBV6-5 with TRBJ1-2; D uncertain. The CDR3 is 15 residues long. The V end was cut by 2 bases, the J end by 6 bases, with 16 bases between. Germline V lookup: CDR1 MNHEY, CDR2 SVGAGI. This CDR3 reads CASSYDPNQPHGYTF. In DNA, the CDR3 is TGTGCCAGCAGTTACGACCCCAATCAACCCCATGGCTACACCTTC.

By sample share, this clone is medium-sized. V gene TRBV28 combines with J gene TRBJ1-5; D unresolved. Germline lookup yields CDR1 MDHEN and CDR2 SYDVKM. CDR3 length: 13 amino acids. Trimming pared 3 bases from V and 6 bases from J, leaving 9 bases between. CDR3 DNA: TGTGCCAGCAGTTTGTCGGGAGTTCAGCCCCAGCATTTT. Protein sequence: CASSLSGVQPQHF. The whole variable domain, remainder taken from reference TRBV28 and TRBJ1-5, is DVKVTQSSRYLVKRTGEKVFLECVQDMDHENMFWYRQDPGLGLRLIYFSYDVKMKEKGDIPEGYSVSREKKERFSLILESASTNQTSMYLCASSLSGVQPQHFGDGTRLSIL.

The chain uses TRBV7-3 and TRBJ2-2; D might be TRBD1 or TRBD2, each matching 5 bases. The CDR3 runs to 15 residues. Germline V lookup: CDR1 SGHTA, CDR2 FQGTGA. The ends were cut back, 5 bases at V and 4 bases at J, with 14 bases in the middle. Here the CDR3 reads CASSDQGVGTGELFF. The CDR3 DNA sequence: TGTGCCAGCAGCGACCAGGGAGTGGGCACCGGGGAGCTGTTTTTT.

In its sample, this clone ranks as medium-sized. V usage is TRBV5-1 and J usage is TRBJ1-1; perhaps TRBD1 as D (5 bases). The V end was cut by 1 base, the J end by 4 bases, with 14 bases between. CDR3 length equals 15 residues. Germline CDR1 and CDR2: SGHRS and YFSETQ. The CDR3 DNA reads as TGCGCCAGCAGCTTGTTTCGGCAGGGAGGCACTGAAGCTTTCTTT. Protein: CASSLFRQGGTEAFF.

V gene TRBV5-8 combines with J gene TRBJ1-2; no clear D. Trimming took 0 bases from V and 4 from J, leaving 7 bases between them. CDR3 size: 13 residues. Germline CDR1 is SGHTS and CDR2 is YDEGEE. In nucleotides, the CDR3 is TGTGCCAGCAGCTTGGGGACCATCTATGGCTACACCTTC. Encoded protein: CASSLGTIYGYTF.

The V gene is TRBV11-2, the J gene TRBJ2-2; D is unresolved. Germline-derived CDR1 and CDR2 are SGHAT and FQNNGV. Trimming stripped 7 bases from V and 4 bases from J, with 10 bases between. The CDR3 extends over 13 amino acids. The CDR3 protein is CASTLFGTGELFF. The CDR3 nucleotides are TGTGCCAGCACCTTGTTTGGCACCGGGGAGCTGTTTTTT.

The rearrangement joins TRBV15 to TRBJ1-2, with 8 positions matching TRBD1. The CDR3 sequence is 14 residues long. CDR1 is LNHNV and CDR2 is YYDKDF in the germline V gene (reference sequence). V lost 5 bases to trimming and J lost 4 bases; unmatched junction nucleotides: 6. CDR3 coding DNA: TGTGCCACCAGCGTCTACAGGGGGAGCTATGGCTACACCTTC. It translates to CATSVYRGSYGYTF.

The chain uses TRBV27 and TRBJ2-5; D unresolved. The J call may be in error: the DNA end matches TRBJ2-7 better. The CDR3 spans 15 residues. CDR1 is MNHEY and CDR2 is SMNVEV in the germline V gene (reference sequence). The DNA of the CDR3 is TGTGCCAGCAGTTTTGGACCATCTTCCTCCTACGAGCAGTACTTC. This sequence encodes CASSFGPSSSYEQYF.

The chain links TRBV28 to TRBJ2-6; D gene uncertain. Germline V gene sequence: CDR1 MDHEN, CDR2 SYDVKM. This CDR3 has 14 residues. The V end was cut by 6 bases, the J end by 0 bases, with 6 bases between. The DNA of the CDR3 is TGTGCCAGCAGATCTCTCTCTGGGGCCAACGTCCTGACTTTC. Protein: CASRSLSGANVLTF.

The rearrangement uses TRBV28 and TRBJ2-7; D perhaps matches TRBD2 (7 bases). This CDR3 spans 15 amino acids. With 3 bases removed from V and 3 bases from J, the gap between germline ends came to 15 bases. Germline values: CDR1 MDHEN, CDR2 SYDVKM. DNA for the CDR3: TGTGCCAGCAGTTTCTTGGCGGGGGCTCTCTACGAGCAGTACTTC. As protein: CASSFLAGALYEQYF.

This clone has more than one count but fewer than ten. CDR3 nucleotide sequence: TGTGCCAGCAGGACAGGGGTATTTGCTTTCTTT. Amino acids: CASRTGVFAFF. The chain recombines TRBV2 with TRBJ1-1; 8 bases line up with TRBD1. V lost 6 bases to trimming and J lost 11 bases; unmatched junction nucleotides: 5. The CDR3 loop spans 11 amino acids. Germline lookup yields CDR1 SNHLY and CDR2 FYNNEI.

V and J are TRBV6-1 and TRBJ2-7, with no clear D. Germline CDR1 and CDR2: MNHNS and SASEGT. This CDR3 contains 12 residues. Trimming stripped 8 bases from V and 0 bases from J, with 8 bases between. The CDR3 bases are TGTGCCAGCGTGCTGAGCTCCTACGAGCAGTACTTC. Translation: CASVLSSYEQYF.

The chain couples TRBV4-2 to TRBJ2-6; either TRBD1 or TRBD2 may supply D (5 bases each). Germline lookup yields CDR1 LGHNA and CDR2 YNFKEQ. The germline V and J ends were trimmed by 6 bases and 9 bases, with 18 bases remaining between them. CDR3 length: 15 amino acids. CDR3 in DNA: TGTGCCAGCAGACGCCGGGACCCGTCCCTCAACGTCCTGACTTTC. Translating it yields CASRRRDPSLNVLTF.

V gene TRBV7-6 combines with J gene TRBJ2-7, with D hard to call. The CDR3 has 15 amino acids. From germline, CDR1 is SGHVS and CDR2 FNYEAQ. V was shortened by 1 base and J by 3 bases, with 13 bases between the two germline ends. This chain's CDR3 is CASSLEERVLYEQYF. CDR3 nucleotide sequence: TGTGCCAGCAGCTTAGAGGAAAGAGTTCTCTACGAGCAGTACTTC.